This T cell receptor (beta chain) was sequenced for a study of blood T cell repertoires in COVID-19. Looking at the study overall: Donors in the United States, Italy and Spain gave samples during acute or convalescent COVID-19. T cells, B-cell-depleted T cells, or PBMCs supplied cDNA or gDNA.

V was pared by 3 bases and J by 2 bases, with 7 bases of the junction left unmatched. Germline values: CDR1 LNHDA, CDR2 SQIVND (reference sequence). The CDR3 is 17 amino acids. Per the original data handling: Quantification of nucleated cells was approximated via reference gene primer amplification. Generated by immunoSEQ multiplex PCR, the TCRdb table keeps only in-frame clones and is missing some. V, J and clone size are those of that table, while D and trimming were read from the DNA. The table records 80,000 to 95,000 clones, 86% of them present only once. The clonotype originates from a middle-aged man with active or convalescent COVID-19. The material sequenced was peripheral blood. The chain couples TRBV19 to TRBJ2-5; 12 nucleotides match TRBD2. In nucleotides, the CDR3 is TGTGCCAGTAGTATGGGACAAGGACTAGCGGGACAAGAGACCCAGTACTTC. Translating it yields CASSMGQGLAGQETQYF.